Listed here are 25 T cell receptor beta chains from one sample, sequenced in a study of blood T cell repertoires in COVID-19. Some clones are missing from TCRdb's copy, which holds only in-frame ones; the method was immunoSEQ multiplex PCR. The sample lists about 320,000 clones; roughly 90% were seen once. Input material: peripheral blood. The receptors derive from a man between 18 and 35 years old who had recovered from COVID-19.

The CDR3, as DNA: TGTGCCAGCAGTTTGAGGGCTCCGGGAGGCTACACCTTC. Translating gives CASSLRAPGGYTF. The V and J genes are TRBV12-3 or TRBV12-4 and TRBJ1-2; D is uncertain. The CDR3 is 13 residues long. The V and J ends lost 3 bases and 8 bases respectively, with 13 bases between them.

The V and J genes are TRBV6-5 and TRBJ1-2; TRBD1 might be the D (6 bases). In germline, CDR1 is MNHEY, CDR2 SVGAGI. Trimming shortened V by 7 bases and J by 7 bases, and 19 bases separated the two germline ends. The CDR3 runs 14 residues. CDR3 sequence: CASTWDNLRGGYTF. CDR3 nucleotides: TGTGCCAGCACCTGGGACAACCTCCGGGGTGGCTACACCTTC.

The chain combines TRBV28 with TRBJ2-7; possibly TRBD1 for D (6 bases). CDR1 and CDR2 (germline): MDHEN, SYDVKM. The CDR3 is made up of 13 amino acids. V dropped 5 bases and J dropped 6 bases, with 14 bases sitting between them. The CDR3 here is CASSPGQSGEQYF. Here the CDR3 DNA reads TGTGCCAGCAGTCCAGGACAGTCCGGCGAGCAGTACTTC.

This sequence joins TRBV18 and TRBJ1-4, with D maybe TRBD1 (6 bases). The CDR3 sequence is 16 residues long. V lost 0 bases, J lost 0 bases, and 8 bases lay in between. The germline V gene has CDR1 KGHSH and CDR2 LQKENI. DNA of the CDR3: TGTGCCAGCTCACCACCCCCAGGGGCAACTAATGAAAAACTGTTTTTT. Its protein product is CASSPPPGATNEKLFF.

The CDR3 sequence: CASSLQGSYEQYF. As DNA, the CDR3 is TGCGCCAGCAGCTTACAGGGATCGTACGAGCAGTACTTC. The chain combines TRBV4-1 with TRBJ2-7; D perhaps matches TRBD1 (6 bases). CDR1 is MGHRA, CDR2 YSYEKL, per germline. The CDR3 sequence is 13 residues long. V lost 5 bases to trimming and J lost 4 bases, with 12 bases between them.

This chain uses TRBV4-2 with TRBJ1-1; 12 bases align to TRBD1. In germline, CDR1 is LGHNA, CDR2 YNFKEQ. This CDR3 region has 18 residues. V dropped 4 bases and J dropped 5; count of bases not matched to a gene: 14. As DNA, the CDR3 is TGTGCCAGCAGCCCGACCGGGACAGGGGGCGCGAAAGGGACTGAAGCTTTCTTT. This codes for CASSPTGTGGAKGTEAFF.

With regard to this clone: Other DNA sequences in the same sample also yield this CDR3. The chain joins TRBV9 to TRBJ2-1; TRBD2 might be the D (5 bases). Germline V gene lookup returns CDR1 SGDLS and CDR2 YYNGEE. Trimming took 2 bases from V and 5 from J, leaving 5 bases between them. The CDR3 loop spans 12 amino acids. The CDR3 loop reads CASSVRDNEQFF. In nucleotides, the CDR3 is TGTGCCAGCAGCGTGAGGGACAATGAGCAGTTCTTC.

This chain joins TRBV7-9 and TRBJ2-1; TRBD1 agrees at 8 bases. V shed 5 bases, J shed 6 bases, and the junction held 9 bases outside the gene matches. Germline CDR1 is SEHNR and CDR2 is FQNEAQ (reference sequence). The CDR3 totals 15 residues. CDR3 nucleotide sequence: TGTGCCAGCAGCAGAGGACAGGGATACTTCAATGAGCAGTTCTTC. Encoded protein: CASSRGQGYFNEQFF. The complete variable domain, with remaining parts taken from reference TRBV7-9 and TRBJ2-1, reads DTGVSQNPRHKITKRGQNVTFRCDPISEHNRLYWYRQTLGQGPEFLTYFQNEAQLEKSRLLSDRFSAERPKGSFSTLEIQRTEQGDSAMYLCASSRGQGYFNEQFFGPGTRLTVL.

The V call is TRBV4-2, the J call TRBJ1-5; 12 bases agree with TRBD1. Germline CDR1 reads LGHNA; CDR2 reads YNFKEQ. Trimming cost V 4 bases and J 6 bases; bases outside gene matches: 7. CDR3 length: 16 residues. CDR3 bases: TGTGCCAGCAGCCGTGAACGGGACAGGGGGCTTCAGCCCCAGCATTTT. It encodes CASSRERDRGLQPQHF.

This clone was seen only a few times. The chain couples TRBV19 to TRBJ2-1; 9 bases fit TRBD1. Germline-derived CDR1 and CDR2 are LNHDA and SQIVND (reference sequence). J was trimmed by 4 bases and V by 4 bases; bases with no gene match: 2. The CDR3 consists of 14 residues. The CDR3 nucleotides are TGTGCCAGTAGTAGGGGACAGGGTTACAATGAGCAGTTCTTC. It is translated as CASSRGQGYNEQFF.

The chain is built from TRBV15 and TRBJ2-3, with D perhaps TRBD2 (6 bases). Germline lookup yields CDR1 LNHNV and CDR2 YYDKDF (reference sequence). The V end was cut by 2 bases, the J end by 4 bases, with 13 bases between. CDR3 length equals 15 residues. The chain's CDR3 is CATSRQGGVPDTQYF. CDR3 DNA sequence: TGTGCCACCAGCAGACAGGGCGGGGTCCCAGATACGCAGTATTTT.

V and J are TRBV5-1 and TRBJ2-3; 8 bases are shared with TRBD2. Germline values: CDR1 SGHRS, CDR2 YFSETQ. The CDR3 is made up of 16 amino acids. V was pared by 0 bases and J by 4 bases, with 7 bases of the junction left unmatched. CDR3 bases: TGCGCCAGCAGCTTGGAGGCGCGGGAGGCGGCAGATACGCAGTATTTT. It translates to CASSLEAREAADTQYF.

This clone showed up just once. This chain joins TRBV11-3 and TRBJ2-2; D is perhaps TRBD1 (5 bases). CDR3 size: 18 residues. Germline loops: CDR1 SGHNT, CDR2 YENEEA. The ends were cut back, 2 bases at V and 0 bases at J, with 16 bases in the middle. As DNA, the CDR3 is TGTGCCAGCAGCTTACACCTGGGGCCCTATTCGAACACCGGGGAGCTGTTTTTT. It encodes CASSLHLGPYSNTGELFF.

V usage is TRBV19 and J usage is TRBJ2-1; D perhaps matches TRBD1 (5 bases). Germline assignment: CDR1 LNHDA and CDR2 SQIVND (reference sequence). The germline V and J ends were trimmed by 7 bases and 9 bases, with 19 bases remaining between them. CDR3 size: 14 residues. CDR3 sequence (DNA): TGTGCCAGTACATTTGGGGCCCGAGGTGGTGAGCAGTTCTTC. Translating gives CASTFGARGGEQFF.

With regard to this clone: The junction departs from the called germline gene at one end, perhaps through a read error. The rearrangement joins TRBV7-9 to TRBJ1-5; 7 bases align to TRBD1. The CDR3 has 14 residues. Germline V gene lookup returns CDR1 SEHNR and CDR2 FQNEAQ (reference sequence). In DNA form, the CDR3 reads TGTGCCAGCAGCTTAGGACAGGGCAAACAGCCCCAGCATTTT. Protein: CASSLGQGKQPQHF.

V usage is TRBV27 and J usage is TRBJ1-4; 8 nucleotides line up with TRBD1. The CDR3 runs 16 residues. The germline V gene encodes CDR1 MNHEY and CDR2 SMNVEV (reference sequence). Losses at the gene ends were 0 bases for V and 8 bases for J; bases not matched to a gene: 8. For the CDR3, the DNA is TGTGCCAGCAGTTTATCTTCGGCAGGGGGCTTCGAAAAACTGTTTTTT. It translates to CASSLSSAGGFEKLFF.

The chain links TRBV2 to TRBJ1-2; 9 bases map to TRBD1. CDR3 size: 16 residues. In germline, CDR1 is SNHLY, CDR2 FYNNEI. With 6 bases clipped from V and 6 bases from J, the junction kept 14 bases outside the gene matches. CDR3 residues: CASSEFGTGFKNGYTF. In DNA, the CDR3 is TGTGCCAGCAGCGAATTTGGGACAGGGTTTAAGAATGGCTACACCTTC. Variable domain in full (rest from reference TRBV2 and TRBJ1-2): EPEVTQTPSHQVTQMGQEVILRCVPISNHLYFYWYRQILGQKVEFLVSFYNNEISEKSEIFDDQFSVERPDGSNFTLKIRSTKLEDSAMYFCASSEFGTGFKNGYTFGSGTRLTVV.

This clone came up once. The chain's CDR3 is CASSLGGSASAQYF. CDR3 nucleotide sequence: TGTGCCAGCAGCTTAGGAGGTTCTGCATCGGCCCAGTACTTC. The gene calls are TRBV7-2 and TRBJ2-5; the D is unclear. CDR3 size: 14 residues. CDR1 and CDR2 from the germline V gene are SGHTA and FQGNSA. V lost 1 base, J lost 9 bases, and 15 bases lay in between.

The sample holds a few counts of this clone. The V and J genes are TRBV7-8 and TRBJ1-2; TRBD1 aligns across 7 bases. The J segment lost 5 bases and the V segment lost 4 bases, leaving 7 bases of the junction unmatched. This CDR3 region has 14 residues. From germline, CDR1 is SGHVS and CDR2 FQNEAQ. The CDR3 region is CASSSPGQTYGYTF. As DNA, the CDR3 is TGTGCCAGCAGCTCGCCGGGACAGACTTATGGCTACACCTTC.

The V gene is TRBV30, the J gene TRBJ1-1; perhaps TRBD1 as D (5 bases). Germline CDR1 is GTSNPN and CDR2 is SVGIG (reference sequence). The CDR3 contains 12 residues. Trimming shortened V by 7 bases and J by 3 bases, and 12 bases separated the two germline ends. DNA for the CDR3: TGTGCCTACACAAAGGGGTACACTGAAGCTTTCTTT. It yields the protein CAYTKGYTEAFF.

The chain is built from TRBV30 and TRBJ2-7, with TRBD1 matching over 7 bases. V shed 1 base, J shed 0 bases, and the junction held 3 bases outside the gene matches. This CDR3 has 14 residues. Per germline, CDR1 GTSNPN and CDR2 SVGIG (reference sequence). CDR3 amino acids: CAWSGQGRSYEQYF. In DNA, the CDR3 is TGTGCCTGGAGTGGACAGGGTCGCTCCTACGAGCAGTACTTC.

The gene calls are TRBV9 and TRBJ1-1; 8 bases align to TRBD1. There are 14 residues in the CDR3. CDR1 SGDLS and CDR2 YYNGEE come from the germline V gene. V was clipped by 3 bases and J by 4 bases; unmatched bases: 5. The chain's CDR3 is CASSAGDRGTEAFF. In DNA, the CDR3 is TGTGCCAGCAGCGCCGGAGACAGGGGCACTGAAGCTTTCTTT.

The rearrangement joins TRBV6-2 or TRBV6-3 to TRBJ1-2, with D perhaps TRBD1 (6 bases). Germline-derived CDR1 and CDR2 are MNHEY and SVGEGT. This CDR3 is 13 amino acids long. V dropped 6 bases and J dropped 4 bases, with 12 bases sitting between them. The CDR3 DNA reads TGTGCCAGCAGCCCGGGGGCCGCCTATGGCTACACCTTC. This codes for CASSPGAAYGYTF.

The CDR3 loop reads CASSFQRDGYEQYF. CDR3 sequence (DNA): TGTGCCAGCAGCTTCCAGAGGGATGGCTACGAGCAGTACTTC. This chain uses TRBV7-2 with TRBJ2-7; TRBD2 might be the D (5 bases). The germline V gene encodes CDR1 SGHTA and CDR2 FQGNSA. V lost 3 bases and J lost 3, with 12 bases in between. The CDR3 runs 14 residues.

The V gene is TRBV28, the J gene TRBJ1-5; 11 bases fit TRBD1. The ends lost 1 base at V and 2 bases at J; junction bases unmatched: 7. Germline V CDR1 and CDR2: MDHEN, SYDVKM. The CDR3 runs 18 residues. DNA for the CDR3: TGTGCCAGCAGTTTATACGGGTGGGACAGGGGGGGCAATCAGCCCCAGCATTTT. It specifies CASSLYGWDRGGNQPQHF.